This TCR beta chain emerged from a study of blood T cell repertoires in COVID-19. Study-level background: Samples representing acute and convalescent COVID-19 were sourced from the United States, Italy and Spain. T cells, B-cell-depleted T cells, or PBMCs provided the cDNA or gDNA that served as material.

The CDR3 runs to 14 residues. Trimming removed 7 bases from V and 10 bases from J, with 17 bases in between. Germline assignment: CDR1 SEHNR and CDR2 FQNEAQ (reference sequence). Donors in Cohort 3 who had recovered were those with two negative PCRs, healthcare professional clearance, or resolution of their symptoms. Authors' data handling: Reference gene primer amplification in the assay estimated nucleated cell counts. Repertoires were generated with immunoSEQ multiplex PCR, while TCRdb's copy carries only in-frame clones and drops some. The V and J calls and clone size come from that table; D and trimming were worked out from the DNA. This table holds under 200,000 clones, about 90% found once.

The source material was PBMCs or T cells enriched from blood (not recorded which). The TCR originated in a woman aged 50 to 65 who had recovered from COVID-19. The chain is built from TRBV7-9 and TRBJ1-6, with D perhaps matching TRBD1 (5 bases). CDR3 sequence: CASTGAGGTSPLHF. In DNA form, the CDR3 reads TGTGCCAGCACCGGGGCGGGGGGAACGTCACCCCTCCACTTT.